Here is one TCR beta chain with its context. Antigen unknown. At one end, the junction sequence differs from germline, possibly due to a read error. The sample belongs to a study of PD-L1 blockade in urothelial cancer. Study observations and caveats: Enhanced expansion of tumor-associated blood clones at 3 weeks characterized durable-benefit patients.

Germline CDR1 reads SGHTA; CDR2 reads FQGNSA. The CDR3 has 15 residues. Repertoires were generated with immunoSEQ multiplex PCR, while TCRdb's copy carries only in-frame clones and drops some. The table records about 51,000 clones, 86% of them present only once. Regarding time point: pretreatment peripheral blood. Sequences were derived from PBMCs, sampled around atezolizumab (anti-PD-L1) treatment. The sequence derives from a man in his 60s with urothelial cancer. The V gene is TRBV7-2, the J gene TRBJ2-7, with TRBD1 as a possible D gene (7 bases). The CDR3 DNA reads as TGTGCCAGCAGCCTAGCGTGGGACAGCCCCTACGAGCAGTACTTC. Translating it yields CASSLAWDSPYEQYF.